This T cell receptor (beta chain) was retrieved from a study of cytomegalovirus exposure and HLA in healthy donors. Study-wide points: DRB1 had the most TCR associations and HLA-C the fewest, a later analysis found, with rates varying by HLA locus. HLA alleles showed associations with 15,000 to 20,000 TCR beta sequences in a later analysis, at a 0.05 false discovery rate. Overall, approximately 150 TCR beta chains were annotated as cytomegalovirus-associated.

Details on this clone: Its antigen is as yet unknown.

The PCR employed 60 Vbeta primers together with 13 Jbeta primers. Per the original data handling: A later analysis tallied 87 million or so unique TCR beta chains, some 12 million of them shared. TCRdb keeps only in-frame clones here, not all; method: immunoSEQ multiplex PCR. V, J and clone size derive from that table, while D and trimming were established from the DNA sequence. The sample holds roughly 130,000 clones, around three quarters seen once. Germline values: CDR1 SGHTA, CDR2 FQGNSA. V was pared by 5 bases and J by 2 bases, with 13 bases between. The CDR3 is 14 residues long. V gene TRBV7-2 combines with J gene TRBJ2-7, with D perhaps matching TRBD2 (6 bases). Material: PBMCs. This receptor was taken from a man younger than 35 in good health and CMV-seronegative. CDR3 in amino acids: CASSPSGVPYEQYF. In DNA, the CDR3 is TGTGCCAGCAGCCCATCGGGAGTCCCCTACGAGCAGTACTTC.